This T cell receptor (beta chain) stems from a study of cytomegalovirus exposure and HLA in healthy donors. Study summary: Genetic ancestry analysis placed around 76% of the 398 donors that were genotyped in the Caucasian-associated cluster. General study results and limits: It was approximately 150 TCR beta chains that were listed as cytomegalovirus-associated.

A multiplex PCR was run with 60 Vbeta primers and 13 Jbeta primers. The table came from immunoSEQ multiplex PCR; TCRdb's copy has only in-frame clones and leaves some out. The profile shows 85,000 to 100,000 clones, 63% of them singletons. As regards this clone: Its antigen is unidentified.

Trimming took 2 bases from V and 0 from J, leaving 6 bases between them. From germline, CDR1 is SGHDT and CDR2 YYEEEE. The CDR3 runs to 15 residues. Material: PBMCs. The receptor was isolated from a woman in her twenties or thirties in good health and CMV-seronegative. The rearrangement joins TRBV5-6 to TRBJ2-6, with D uncertain. CDR3: CASSFLSSGANVLTF. CDR3 nucleotides: TGTGCCAGCAGCTTCCTGTCCTCTGGGGCCAACGTCCTGACTTTC.